The rows below give T cell receptor beta chains drawn from one sample of a study of beta chain features in type 1 diabetes. Some clones are missing from TCRdb's copy, which holds only in-frame ones; the method was immunoSEQ multiplex PCR. The table includes 450,000 to 550,000 clones, about 30% detected once. Sequenced: naive CD4+ T cells from blood. The source is a man younger than 35 in good health. Both conserved end residues are part of each CDR3. The D gene is left open where the match is weak. Clone size, where shown, is once, few, many, or a class for clones that have expanded.

V gene,clone size,J gene,D gene,CDR3 protein,CDR3 DNA
TRBV5-6,NA,TRBJ2-2,NA,CASSVTGNTGELFF,TGTGCCAGCAGCGTGACGGGTAACACCGGGGAGCTGTTTTTT
TRBV29-1,few,TRBJ1-2,NA,CSASGGESYGYTF,TGCAGCGCTAGCGGAGGGGAAAGCTATGGCTACACCTTC
TRBV11-2,few,TRBJ2-3,NA,CASSLAGVDTQYF,TGTGCCAGCAGCTTAGCGGGAGTAGATACGCAGTATTTT
TRBV6-5,once,TRBJ1-2,TRBD1,CASSLDRVPRGYTF,TGTGCCAGCAGTTTGGACAGGGTGCCGCGTGGCTACACCTTC
TRBV27,few,TRBJ2-6,NA,CASTPRGLVSNVLTF,TGTGCCAGCACCCCGAGGGGGTTAGTGTCCAACGTCCTGACTTTC
TRBV7-2,NA,TRBJ2-2,NA,CASSGRGELFF,TGTGCCAGCAGCGGCCGGGGGGAGCTGTTTTTT
TRBV7-2,few,TRBJ2-3,NA,CASSLVGGATDTQYF,TGTGCCAGCAGCTTAGTTGGCGGGGCCACAGATACGCAGTATTTT
TRBV5-4,few,TRBJ2-1,NA,CASSLDTHEQFF,TGTGCCAGCAGCTTGGACACCCATGAGCAGTTCTTC
TRBV10-2,few,TRBJ1-1,NA,CASSEYVGTTEAFF,TGCGCCAGCAGTGAGTACGTGGGCACGACTGAAGCTTTCTTT
TRBV25-1,NA,TRBJ2-3,NA,CASRTDRLADTQYF,TGTGCCAGCAGAACTGACAGGTTGGCAGATACGCAGTATTTT
TRBV9,NA,TRBJ2-1,NA,CASGYTYNEQFF,TGTGCCAGCGGGTATACATACAATGAGCAGTTCTTC
TRBV18,NA,TRBJ2-1,NA,CASITSANFNEQFF,TGTGCCAGCATCACATCAGCGAACTTCAATGAGCAGTTCTTC
TRBV7-9,NA,TRBJ2-5,TRBD1,CASSTTGAAETQYF,TGTGCCAGCAGCACGACAGGGGCGGCCGAGACCCAGTACTTC
TRBV10-3,few,TRBJ2-7,NA,CAISDPRQNYEQYF,TGTGCCATCAGTGACCCCCGACAGAATTACGAGCAGTACTTC
TRBV5-1,few,TRBJ2-3,NA,CASSSQGITDTQYF,TGCGCCAGCAGCTCACAGGGAATTACAGATACGCAGTATTTT
TRBV13,few,TRBJ2-7,TRBD2,CASSPPGRETYEQYF,TGTGCCAGCAGCCCCCCCGGGCGGGAGACCTACGAGCAGTACTTC
TRBV30,NA,TRBJ2-1,TRBD2,CAWSVGLAGDHEQFF,TGTGCCTGGAGTGTGGGACTAGCGGGAGACCATGAGCAGTTCTTC
TRBV6-1,NA,TRBJ1-2,TRBD1,CASSDPGTGDGYTF,TGTGCCAGCAGTGACCCCGGGACAGGGGATGGCTACACCTTC
TRBV4-3,NA,TRBJ1-4,NA,CASSQDSGASGEKLFF,TGCGCCAGCAGCCAAGATAGCGGGGCCAGTGGTGAAAAACTGTTTTTT
TRBV29-1,few,TRBJ2-1,NA,CSVDDYNEQFF,TGCAGCGTTGACGACTACAATGAGCAGTTCTTC
TRBV10-3,NA,TRBJ2-3,NA,CAIVGSSTDTQYF,TGTGCCATCGTAGGGTCTAGCACAGATACGCAGTATTTT
TRBV7-4,NA,TRBJ2-1,TRBD2,CASSEFGREQFF,TGTGCCAGCAGCGAGTTCGGGAGGGAGCAGTTCTTC
TRBV18,once,TRBJ1-2,NA,CASSPGTFNYGYTF,TGTGCCAGCTCACCGGGGACATTTAACTATGGCTACACCTTC
TRBV6-1,few,TRBJ2-1,NA,CASSEPAGEQFF,TGTGCCAGCAGTGAACCAGCCGGTGAGCAGTTCTTC
TRBV6-6,NA,TRBJ2-7,TRBD2,CASSYGLADSYEQYF,TGTGCCAGCAGTTACGGACTAGCGGACTCCTACGAGCAGTACTTC
TRBV30,few,TRBJ1-1,TRBD1,CAWSLQGPVGREAFF,TGTGCCTGGAGTCTACAGGGGCCCGTCGGCCGTGAAGCTTTCTTT
TRBV29-1,NA,TRBJ1-1,NA,CSAGWGGTEAFF,TGCAGCGCAGGGTGGGGCGGCACTGAAGCTTTCTTT
TRBV5-4,NA,TRBJ1-4,NA,CASSSWTANEKLFF,TGTGCCAGCAGCTCGTGGACAGCTAATGAAAAACTGTTTTTT
TRBV7-2,NA,TRBJ2-3,NA,CASSVVGTDTQYF,TGTGCCAGCAGCGTAGTGGGCACAGATACGCAGTATTTT
TRBV25-1,NA,TRBJ1-2,TRBD1,CASSEHTGGPWGYTF,TGTGCCAGCAGTGAACATACAGGGGGCCCCTGGGGCTACACCTTC
TRBV4-3,NA,TRBJ2-3,NA,CASSQEGPSTDTQYF,TGCGCCAGCAGCCAAGAGGGTCCTAGTACAGATACGCAGTATTTT
TRBV29-1,NA,TRBJ1-1,NA,CSGGEGKGTEAFF,TGCAGCGGTGGCGAGGGGAAGGGCACTGAAGCTTTCTTT
TRBV20-1,few,TRBJ1-5,NA,CSAGPGGTQHF,TGCAGTGCAGGCCCGGGGGGGACCCAGCATTTT
TRBV7-9,NA,TRBJ1-1,TRBD1,CASSSDRYLTEAFF,TGTGCCAGCAGCTCGGACAGGTACCTCACTGAAGCTTTCTTT
TRBV28,few,TRBJ2-7,TRBD2,CASSLRGLAGAEQYF,TGTGCCAGCAGTTTAAGGGGACTAGCGGGAGCCGAGCAGTACTTC
TRBV25-1,NA,TRBJ2-7,NA,CASSERQGVHEQYF,TGTGCCAGCAGTGAAAGGCAGGGAGTCCACGAGCAGTACTTC
TRBV2,few,TRBJ1-1,NA,CASSAQGVRTEAFF,TGTGCCAGCAGTGCTCAGGGCGTCCGCACTGAAGCTTTCTTT